Listed below are T cell receptor beta chains from one sample, sequenced in a study of siplizumab effects on memory and regulatory T cells. Profiling relied on immunoSEQ multiplex PCR, and the TCRdb table lists in-frame clones only, not all of them. The table has over 80,000 clones, just under 95% seen once. Sequenced material: non-Treg CD4+ T cells sorted from blood. The receptor set was obtained from a human donor in good health. Each CDR3 is given with its conserved first and last residue. The order of the fields is CDR3 DNA, CDR3 protein, D gene, V gene, J gene, clone size. A D gene is named only where the DNA matches it firmly. Clone size is not always given. Where it is, it says once, few, many or a class for expanded clones.

TGTGCCAGCAGTTACACAGGGACCCACAATGAGCAGTTCTTC	CASSYTGTHNEQFF	.	TRBV27	TRBJ2-1	.
TGTGCCAGCAGCCCCAAGGTTTTTAACAACAGGGGGAATCAGCCCCAGCATTTT	CASSPKVFNNRGNQPQHF	TRBD1	TRBV7-8	TRBJ1-5	once
TGTGCCAGCAGCTTAGTATACAATGAGCAGTTCTTC	CASSLVYNEQFF	.	TRBV7-2	TRBJ2-1	.
TGTGCCAGCAGTTTATACATGGAAGGGCCCTACGAGCAGTACTTC	CASSLYMEGPYEQYF	.	TRBV6-1	TRBJ2-7	.
TGCAGCGTTGAGGGGGGGCAGGATACGCAGTATTTT	CSVEGGQDTQYF	.	TRBV29-1	TRBJ2-3	.
TGCGCCAGCAGCTTGGTTGGCAGGGAGGAACGGGGCTACACCTTC	CASSLVGREERGYTF	.	TRBV5-1	TRBJ1-2	.
TGTGCCAGCAGCCGGGGAATGGCGGGAGACAAGCAAGAGACCCAGTACTTC	CASSRGMAGDKQETQYF	TRBD2	TRBV7-9	TRBJ2-5	.
TGTGCCATCAGGGGGGCGGATGGGGAGACCCAGTACTTC	CAIRGADGETQYF	.	TRBV10-3	TRBJ2-5	.
TGTGCCAGCAGCCAAGGGGTACGAAACACCATATATTTT	CASSQGVRNTIYF	.	TRBV4-2	TRBJ1-3	.
TGTGCCAGCAGTGAGGCTAACTATGGCTACACCTTC	CASSEANYGYTF	.	TRBV6-1	TRBJ1-2	.
TGCGCCAGCAGTTCCGGCGGGACTAGCGGGACTGACATTCAGTACTTC	CASSSGGTSGTDIQYF	TRBD2	TRBV4-1	TRBJ2-4	.
TGTGCCAGCAGCTTGTTTACAGCGGGAGTCGGGGCCACAGATACGCAGTATTTT	CASSLFTAGVGATDTQYF	TRBD2	TRBV7-2	TRBJ2-3	.
TGTGCCAGCAGCCAAGATAATCTAGCGGGCGAGACCCAGTACTTC	CASSQDNLAGETQYF	TRBD2	TRBV4-2	TRBJ2-5	.
TGCGCCAGCAGCCGGGGTAGCGATTACGAGCAGTACTTC	CASSRGSDYEQYF	.	TRBV4-1	TRBJ2-7	once
TGTGCCAGCAAACCTCACAGGGAAAGCAGTCAGCCCCAGCATTTT	CASKPHRESSQPQHF	.	TRBV28	TRBJ1-5	.
TGTGCCAGCACCCCAAGCGGGAGGCAGAGCTCTGGGGCCAACGTCCTGACTTTC	CASTPSGRQSSGANVLTF	TRBD2	TRBV9	TRBJ2-6	.
TGTGCCAGCAGCTTAAGTCCGGGAGCTCGTACAGATACGCAGTATTTT	CASSLSPGARTDTQYF	.	TRBV7-3	TRBJ2-3	.
TGTGCCAGCAGTTTACGGCAGTACTCTGGGGCCAACGTCCTGACTTTC	CASSLRQYSGANVLTF	.	TRBV27	TRBJ2-6	.
TGTGCCAGCTCACCAAGCCGGACCAGCTCCTACGAGCAGTACTTC	CASSPSRTSSYEQYF	.	TRBV18	TRBJ2-7	.
TGCGCCAGCATCCGGGACAGGGACTACGAGCAGTACTTC	CASIRDRDYEQYF	TRBD1	TRBV10-1	TRBJ2-7	few
TGTGCCAGCAGTTTGGGACAGCTTAACTATGGCTACACCTTC	CASSLGQLNYGYTF	TRBD1	TRBV28	TRBJ1-2	.
TGTGCCAGCAGCTTAGAGAGGACAGGGGGAGGGTGGTCCACTGAAGCTTTCTTT	CASSLERTGGGWSTEAFF	TRBD1	TRBV7-8	TRBJ1-1	.
TGTGCCTGGAGTGCGGGAGAGTTGGAAGATACGCAGTATTTT	CAWSAGELEDTQYF	.	TRBV30	TRBJ2-3	.
TGTGCCAGCAGTGAAATGGGACCCGGCGGATCACCCCTCCACTTT	CASSEMGPGGSPLHF	.	TRBV6-1	TRBJ1-6	.
TGTGCCAGCAGCAAAGACAGGGGTTACTCTGGAAACACCATATATTTT	CASSKDRGYSGNTIYF	TRBD1	TRBV5-4	TRBJ1-3	.
TGTGCCAGCAGAACAAGCCCGGGACGGCCCCAGCATTTT	CASRTSPGRPQHF	.	TRBV6-4	TRBJ1-5	.
TGTGCCAGCAGCTTATCCTTCACGGCGGGAGGCTTCAATGAGCAGTTCTTC	CASSLSFTAGGFNEQFF	TRBD2	TRBV7-9	TRBJ2-1	.
TGCGCCAGCAGGGGCACAGACGATGGCTACACCTTC	CASRGTDDGYTF	.	TRBV10-2	TRBJ1-2	.
TGTGCCAGCAGTGAATTGATGGCCTCCGGGGGAGCTTTCTTT	CASSELMASGGAFF	.	TRBV2	TRBJ1-1	.
TGTGCCAGTAGAAATCCGGGACAGAGTCCCTACGAGCAGTACTTC	CASRNPGQSPYEQYF	TRBD1	TRBV19	TRBJ2-7	.
TGTGCCAGCAGCAAAGCTGGGCGGGCAGGGCAGAGGGGGGGGTACTACGAGCAGTACTTC	CASSKAGRAGQRGGYYEQYF	.	TRBV21-1	TRBJ2-7	.
TGCGCCAGCTGCCGACAGTACAATGAGCAGTTCTTC	CASCRQYNEQFF	.	TRBV10-2	TRBJ2-1	once
TGTGCCAGCAGCTTGTCGGTCCGGGTTAGCAATCAGCCCCAGCATTTT	CASSLSVRVSNQPQHF	.	TRBV5-8	TRBJ1-5	.
TGTGCCAGCAGCCCGAGGATGGGGTACGAGCAGTACTTC	CASSPRMGYEQYF	.	TRBV5-4	TRBJ2-7	.
TGTGCCAGCAGCATGGCTGGGGGAAGCTCCTATAATTCACCCCTCCACTTT	CASSMAGGSSYNSPLHF	.	TRBV7-6	TRBJ1-6	.
TGCGCCAGCAGCTTGGGAGGGACTACAAGGGAGACCCAGTACTTC	CASSLGGTTRETQYF	TRBD2	TRBV5-1	TRBJ2-5	.
TGTGCCTGGAGTAGCAGGGAGGCTGGGGCCAACGTCCTGACTTTC	CAWSSREAGANVLTF	.	TRBV30	TRBJ2-6	.
TGTGCCAGCAGCCTTGGACAGGGGATCAATCAGCCCCAGCATTTT	CASSLGQGINQPQHF	TRBD1	TRBV5-6	TRBJ1-5	once
TGCGCCAGCAGCTTGGTCGGGGAGCCGGGCTACGAGCAGTACTTC	CASSLVGEPGYEQYF	.	TRBV5-1	TRBJ2-7	once
TGCGCCAGCAGCTTGGTTCCGGGCGGATCCTACGAGCAGTACTTC	CASSLVPGGSYEQYF	.	TRBV5-1	TRBJ2-7	once